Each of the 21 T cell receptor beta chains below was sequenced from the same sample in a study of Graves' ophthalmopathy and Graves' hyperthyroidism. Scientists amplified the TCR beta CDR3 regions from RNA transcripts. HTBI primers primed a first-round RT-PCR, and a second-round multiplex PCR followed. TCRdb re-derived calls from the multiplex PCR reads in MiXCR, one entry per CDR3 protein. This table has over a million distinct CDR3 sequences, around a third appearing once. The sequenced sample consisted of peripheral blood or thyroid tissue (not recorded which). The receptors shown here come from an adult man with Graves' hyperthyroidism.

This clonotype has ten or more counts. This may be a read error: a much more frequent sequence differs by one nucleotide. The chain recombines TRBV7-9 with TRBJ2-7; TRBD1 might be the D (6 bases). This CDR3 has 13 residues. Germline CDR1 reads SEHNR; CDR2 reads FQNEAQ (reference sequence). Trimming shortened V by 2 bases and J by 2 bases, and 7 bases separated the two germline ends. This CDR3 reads CASSLRTAYEQYF. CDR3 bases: TGTGCCAGCAGCTTACGGACAGCCTACGAGCAGTACTTC.

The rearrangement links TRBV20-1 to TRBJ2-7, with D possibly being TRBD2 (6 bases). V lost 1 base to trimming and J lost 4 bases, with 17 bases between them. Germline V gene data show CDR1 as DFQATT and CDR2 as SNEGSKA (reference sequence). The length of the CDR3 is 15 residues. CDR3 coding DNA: TGCAGTGCTAGAGGTCCACGAGGGACTCCTTACGAGCAGTACTTC. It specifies CSARGPRGTPYEQYF.

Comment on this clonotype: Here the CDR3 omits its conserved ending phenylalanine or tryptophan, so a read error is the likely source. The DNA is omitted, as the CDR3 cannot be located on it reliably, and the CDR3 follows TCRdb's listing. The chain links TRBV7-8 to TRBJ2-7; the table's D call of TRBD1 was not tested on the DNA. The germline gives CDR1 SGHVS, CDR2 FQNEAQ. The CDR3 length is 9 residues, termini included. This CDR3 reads CASSWRISG.

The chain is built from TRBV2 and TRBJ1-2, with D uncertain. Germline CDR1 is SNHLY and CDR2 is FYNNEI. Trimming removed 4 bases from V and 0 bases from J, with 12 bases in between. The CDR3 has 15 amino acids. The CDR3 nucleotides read TGTGCCAGCAGTGTCCGGGAAACGACTAACTATGGCTACACCTTC. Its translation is CASSVRETTNYGYTF. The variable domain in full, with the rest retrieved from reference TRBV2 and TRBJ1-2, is EPEVTQTPSHQVTQMGQEVILRCVPISNHLYFYWYRQILGQKVEFLVSFYNNEISEKSEIFDDQFSVERPDGSNFTLKIRSTKLEDSAMYFCASSVRETTNYGYTFGSGTRLTVV.

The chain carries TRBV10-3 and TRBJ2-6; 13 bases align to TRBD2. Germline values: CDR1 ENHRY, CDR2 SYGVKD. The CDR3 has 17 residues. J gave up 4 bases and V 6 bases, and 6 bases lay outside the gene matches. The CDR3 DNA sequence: TGTGCCATCAGAACTAGCGGGGGGGCATCAGGGGCCAACGTCCTGACTTTC. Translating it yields CAIRTSGGASGANVLTF.

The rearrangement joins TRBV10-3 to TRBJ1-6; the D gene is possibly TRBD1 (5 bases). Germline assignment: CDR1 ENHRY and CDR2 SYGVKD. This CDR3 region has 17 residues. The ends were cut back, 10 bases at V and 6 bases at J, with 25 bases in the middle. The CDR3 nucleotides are TGTGCCAGCTGCGGGACGAAACGGTGCCCCACTAATTCACCCCTCCACTTT. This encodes CASCGTKRCPTNSPLHF.

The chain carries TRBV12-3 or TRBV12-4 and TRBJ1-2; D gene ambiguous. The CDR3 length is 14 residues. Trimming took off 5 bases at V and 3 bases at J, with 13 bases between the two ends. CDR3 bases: TGTGCCAGCAGTCCGACCGGGCCCTACTATGGCTACACCTTC. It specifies CASSPTGPYYGYTF.

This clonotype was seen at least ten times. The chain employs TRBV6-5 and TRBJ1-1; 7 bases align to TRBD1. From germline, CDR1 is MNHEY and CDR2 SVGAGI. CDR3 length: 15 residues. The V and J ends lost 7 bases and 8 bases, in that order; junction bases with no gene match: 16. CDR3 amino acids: CASIQLTGQRGEAFF. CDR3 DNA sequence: TGTGCCAGCATCCAGCTGACGGGACAGAGGGGGGAAGCTTTCTTT.

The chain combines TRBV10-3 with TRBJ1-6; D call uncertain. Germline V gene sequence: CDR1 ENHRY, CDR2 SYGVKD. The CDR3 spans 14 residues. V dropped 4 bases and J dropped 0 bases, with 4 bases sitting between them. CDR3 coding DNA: TGTGCCATCAGTGCCAGCTCCTATAATTCACCCCTCCACTTT. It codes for CAISASSYNSPLHF.

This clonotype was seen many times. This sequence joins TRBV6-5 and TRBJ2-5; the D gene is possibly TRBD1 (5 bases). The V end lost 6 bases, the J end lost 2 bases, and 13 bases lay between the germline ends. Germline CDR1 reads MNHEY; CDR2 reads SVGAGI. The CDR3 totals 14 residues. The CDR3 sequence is CASSDGQGQETQYF. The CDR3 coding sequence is TGTGCCAGCAGCGATGGACAAGGTCAAGAGACCCAGTACTTC.

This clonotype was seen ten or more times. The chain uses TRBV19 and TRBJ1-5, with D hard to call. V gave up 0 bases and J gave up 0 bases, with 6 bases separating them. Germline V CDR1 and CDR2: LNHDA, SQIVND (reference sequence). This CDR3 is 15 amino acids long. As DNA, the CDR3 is TGTGCCAGTAGTATAGATCTGGATAGCAATCAGCCCCAGCATTTT. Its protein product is CASSIDLDSNQPQHF. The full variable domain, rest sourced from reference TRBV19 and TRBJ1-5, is DGGITQSPKYLFRKEGQNVTLSCEQNLNHDAMYWYRQDPGQGLRLIYYSQIVNDFQKGDIAEGYSVSREKKESFPLTVTSAQKNPTAFYLCASSIDLDSNQPQHFGDGTRLSIL.

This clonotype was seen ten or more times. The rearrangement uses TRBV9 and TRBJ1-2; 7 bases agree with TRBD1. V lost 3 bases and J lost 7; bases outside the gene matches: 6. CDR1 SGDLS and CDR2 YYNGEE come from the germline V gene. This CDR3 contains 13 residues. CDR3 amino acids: CASSGQGSSGYTF. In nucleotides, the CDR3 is TGTGCCAGCAGCGGACAGGGTTCTAGTGGCTACACCTTC.

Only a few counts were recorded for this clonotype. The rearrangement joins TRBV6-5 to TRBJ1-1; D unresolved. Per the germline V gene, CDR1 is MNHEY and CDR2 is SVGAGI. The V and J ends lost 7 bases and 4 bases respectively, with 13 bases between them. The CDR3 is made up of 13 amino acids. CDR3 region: CASKKGGSTEAFF. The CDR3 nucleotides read TGTGCCAGCAAAAAGGGAGGTAGCACTGAAGCTTTCTTT.

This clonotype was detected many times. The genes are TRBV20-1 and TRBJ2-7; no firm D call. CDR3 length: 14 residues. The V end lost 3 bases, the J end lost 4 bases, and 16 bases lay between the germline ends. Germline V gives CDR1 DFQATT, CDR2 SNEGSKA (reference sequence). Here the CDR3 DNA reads TGCAGTGCTAGGAGAGGCAGAGAATCATACGAGCAGTACTTC. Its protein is CSARRGRESYEQYF.

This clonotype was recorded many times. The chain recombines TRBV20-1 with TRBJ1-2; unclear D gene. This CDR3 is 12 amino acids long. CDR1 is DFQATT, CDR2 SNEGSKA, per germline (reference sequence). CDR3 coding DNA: TGCACCGTTAGGCCACGGGATAGGGTCTACACCTTC. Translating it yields CTVRPRDRVYTF.

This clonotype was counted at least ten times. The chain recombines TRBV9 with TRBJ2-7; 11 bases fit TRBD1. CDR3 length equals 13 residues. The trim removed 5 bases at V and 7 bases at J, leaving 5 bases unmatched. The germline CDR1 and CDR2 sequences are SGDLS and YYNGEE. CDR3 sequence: CASSGQGAGEQYF. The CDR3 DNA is TGTGCCAGCAGTGGACAGGGGGCGGGAGAGCAGTACTTC.

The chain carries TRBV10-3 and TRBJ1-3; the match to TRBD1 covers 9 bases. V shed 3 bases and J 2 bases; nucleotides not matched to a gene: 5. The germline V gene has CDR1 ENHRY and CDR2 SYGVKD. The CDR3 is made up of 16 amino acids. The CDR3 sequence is CAISEPRDRAGNTIYF. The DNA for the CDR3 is TGTGCCATCAGTGAACCACGGGACAGGGCTGGAAACACCATATATTTT.

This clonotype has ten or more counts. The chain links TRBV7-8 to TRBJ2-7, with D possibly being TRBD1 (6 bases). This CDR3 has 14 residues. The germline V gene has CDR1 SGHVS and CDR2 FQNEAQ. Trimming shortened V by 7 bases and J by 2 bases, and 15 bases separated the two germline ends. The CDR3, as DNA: TGTGCCAGCACCCCCGGGACACAGGCCTACGAGCAGTACTTC. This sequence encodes CASTPGTQAYEQYF.

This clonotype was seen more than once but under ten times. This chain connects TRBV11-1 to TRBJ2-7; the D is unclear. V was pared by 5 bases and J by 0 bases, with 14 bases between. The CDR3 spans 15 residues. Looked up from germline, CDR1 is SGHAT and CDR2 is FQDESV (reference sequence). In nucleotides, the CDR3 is TGTGCCAGCAGCCGATACCCCTCTACCTCCTACGAGCAGTACTTC. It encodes CASSRYPSTSYEQYF.

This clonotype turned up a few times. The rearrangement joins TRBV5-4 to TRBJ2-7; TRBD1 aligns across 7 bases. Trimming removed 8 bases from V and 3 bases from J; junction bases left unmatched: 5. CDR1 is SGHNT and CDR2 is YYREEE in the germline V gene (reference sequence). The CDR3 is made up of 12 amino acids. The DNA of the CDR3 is TGTGCCAGTACAGGGGCGAACTACGAGCAGTACTTC. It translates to CASTGANYEQYF. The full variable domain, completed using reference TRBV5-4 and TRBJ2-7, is ETGVTQSPTHLIKTRGQQVTLRCSSQSGHNTVSWYQQALGQGPQFIFQYYREEENGRGNFPPRFSGLQFPNYSSELNVNALELDDSALYLCASTGANYEQYFGPGTRLTVT.

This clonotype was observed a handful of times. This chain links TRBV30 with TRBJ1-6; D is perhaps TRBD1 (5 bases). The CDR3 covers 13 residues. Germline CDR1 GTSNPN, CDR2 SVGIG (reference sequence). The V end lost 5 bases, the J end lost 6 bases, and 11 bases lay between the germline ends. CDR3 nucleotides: TGTGCCTGGGGGACGGGCAGTAATTCACCCCTCCACTTT. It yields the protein CAWGTGSNSPLHF.